This T cell receptor beta chain comes out of a study of blood T cell repertoires in COVID-19. Whole-study context: Material from acute and convalescent COVID-19 was sourced from the United States, Italy and Spain.

The CDR3 totals 14 residues. The V gene end was trimmed by 6 bases and the J gene end by 0 bases; junction bases not matched to a gene: 1. The germline gives CDR1 MNHEY, CDR2 SVGAGI. The repertoire was sequenced with immunoSEQ multiplex PCR; TCRdb's copy has only in-frame clones and lacks some. The table shows some 170,000 clones, with approximately 75% occurring only once. Sequencing was performed on peripheral blood. The V call is TRBV6-5, the J call TRBJ2-2, with 7 bases aligning to TRBD1. This TCR derives from a human donor in a cohort sampled during active COVID-19. For the CDR3, the DNA is TGTGCCAGCAGCGGACAGGCGAACACCGGGGAGCTGTTTTTT. Protein sequence: CASSGQANTGELFF.